The next 17 T cell receptor beta chains were all read from a single sample in a study of shared clonotypes between healthy human individuals. Assay: immunoSEQ multiplex PCR; the TCRdb copy retains only in-frame clones and omits some. The data contain about half a million clones, more than 75% of them singletons. The sample consisted of PBMCs. The receptors derive from a woman aged 35 to 49 in good health. Some clones in this sample may be carry-over from other donors' samples.

Comments on this clone: A far larger clone is only one base removed, so a read error is likely. The same CDR3 arises from other DNA sequences in this sample as well. The chain joins TRBV2 to TRBJ2-2, with 10 bases matching TRBD1. CDR1 and CDR2 (germline): SNHLY, FYNNEI. This CDR3 spans 16 amino acids. The CDR3 sequence: CASSGTGVGLTGELFF. The CDR3 nucleotides read TGTGCCAGCTCCGGGACAGGGGTCGGTCTCACCGGGGAGCTGTTCTTT.

CDR3 in DNA: TGTGCCAGCAGCGCTTCTAGCGGGGGATACACAGATACGCAGTATTTT. Translated, it gives CASSASSGGYTDTQYF. The chain employs TRBV9 and TRBJ2-3; 10 bases line up with TRBD2. V shed 3 bases and J 2 bases; nucleotides not matched to a gene: 6. The CDR3 consists of 16 residues. Germline CDR1 SGDLS, CDR2 YYNGEE.

This clone has a single count. This chain connects TRBV2 to TRBJ1-1; 8 bases are shared with TRBD1. CDR1 is SNHLY and CDR2 is FYNNEI in the germline V gene. This CDR3 contains 15 residues. Germline trimming cut 4 bases from V and 1 base from J; bases unmatched to any gene: 5. The CDR3 is CASSARQGRNTEAFF. The CDR3 DNA sequence: TGTGCCAGCAGTGCAAGACAGGGGAGGAACACTGAAGCTTTCTTT. The variable domain in full, with the rest retrieved from reference TRBV2 and TRBJ1-1, is EPEVTQTPSHQVTQMGQEVILRCVPISNHLYFYWYRQILGQKVEFLVSFYNNEISEKSEIFDDQFSVERPDGSNFTLKIRSTKLEDSAMYFCASSARQGRNTEAFFGQGTRLTVV.

The J gene is TRBJ2-7, the V gene TRBV7-8, with D possibly TRBD1 on 5 matching bases. The germline gives CDR1 SGHVS, CDR2 FQNEAQ. Trimming took off 6 bases at V and 6 bases at J, with 18 bases between the two ends. The CDR3 runs to 14 residues. The CDR3 bases are TGTGCCAGCAGTGACAAGGGGTCCCCCTCCGAGCAGTACTTC. Protein sequence: CASSDKGSPSEQYF.

J is TRBJ2-5 and V is TRBV5-1; D may be TRBD1 (6 bases). Germline V gene lookup returns CDR1 SGHRS and CDR2 YFSETQ. V was pared by 2 bases and J by 1 base, with 9 bases between. This CDR3 comprises 14 residues. The CDR3 is CASSFGTSQETQYF. DNA of the CDR3: TGCGCCAGCAGCTTTGGGACATCCCAAGAGACCCAGTACTTC.

V is TRBV19 and J is TRBJ1-5, with 7 bases aligning to TRBD1. V trimming: 4 bases; J trimming: 0 bases; junction bases outside the gene matches: 3. Germline assignment: CDR1 LNHDA and CDR2 SQIVND (reference sequence). The CDR3 has 15 amino acids. The CDR3 spells CASSRTGHSNQPQHF. The CDR3 DNA is TGTGCCAGTAGTAGGACAGGACATAGCAATCAGCCCCAGCATTTT.

The gene calls are TRBV9 and TRBJ2-1, with 13 bases lining up with TRBD2. The CDR3 totals 17 residues. Germline V gene lookup returns CDR1 SGDLS and CDR2 YYNGEE. Unmatched junction bases numbered 10, after V lost 3 bases and J lost 7 bases. The CDR3 coding sequence is TGTGCCAGCAGCGCACGACTAGCGGGAGGAGGTTGGAATGAGCAGTTCTTC. It yields the protein CASSARLAGGGWNEQFF.

Worth noting for this clone: Compared with germline, one end of the junction differs, possibly owing to a read error. The CDR3 DNA sequence: TGTGCTAGCAGCCGCGATATCTCTGGGGCCAACGTCCTGACTTTC. This gives the protein CASSRDISGANVLTF. The chain couples TRBV7-7 to TRBJ2-6; D not resolved. Germline values: CDR1 SSHAT, CDR2 FNYEAQ (reference sequence). This CDR3 comprises 15 residues.

This clone has just one count. V and J are TRBV30 and TRBJ1-4, with 9 bases aligning to TRBD1. CDR1 is GTSNPN and CDR2 is SVGIG in the germline V gene (reference sequence). After removal of 2 bases from V and 4 bases from J, the junction contained 32 bases not matched to a gene. The CDR3 loop spans 24 amino acids. CDR3 nucleotide sequence: TGTGCCTGGAGTACTCTGGGATCCTTTGTTCGTGGGGCGACAGGGGGGCTGATTAATGAAAAACTGTTTTTT. This sequence encodes CAWSTLGSFVRGATGGLINEKLFF.

The chain combines TRBV11-2 with TRBJ1-1, with D uncertain. The length of the CDR3 is 10 residues. V was shortened by 11 bases and J by 11 bases, with 15 bases between the two germline ends. Germline values: CDR1 SGHAT, CDR2 FQNNGV. CDR3 coding DNA: TGTGCCCCGTTAAGTCCCCTGGCTTTCTTT. Translated, it gives CAPLSPLAFF.

The chain has TRBV7-2 and TRBJ2-3, with D unclear. This CDR3 contains 14 residues. The germline gives CDR1 SGHTA, CDR2 FQGNSA. V was trimmed by 3 bases and J by 4 bases, leaving 11 bases between them. The CDR3: CASSFEHRSDTQYF. DNA for the CDR3: TGTGCCAGCAGCTTCGAACATAGGTCAGATACGCAGTATTTT. The entire variable domain, with the rest obtained from reference TRBV7-2 and TRBJ2-3, is as follows: GAGVSQSPSNKVTEKGKDVELRCDPISGHTALYWYRQSLGQGLEFLIYFQGNSAPDKSGLPSDRFSAERTGGSVSTLTIQRTQQEDSAVYLCASSFEHRSDTQYFGPGTRLTVL.

Regarding this clone: The sample holds other DNA sequences that translate to the same CDR3. This chain links TRBV5-1 with TRBJ2-7; tentative D call: TRBD2 (6 bases). With 4 bases removed from V and 0 bases from J, the gap between germline ends came to 11 bases. Germline V gene data show CDR1 as SGHRS and CDR2 as YFSETQ. This CDR3 has 14 residues. The CDR3 sequence: CASSRTGDSYEQYF. DNA of the CDR3: TGCGCCAGCAGCCGAACGGGGGACTCCTACGAGCAGTACTTC. The full variable domain, in which reference TRBV5-1 and TRBJ2-7 provide the parts outside the CDR3, is KAGVTQTPRYLIKTRGQQVTLSCSPISGHRSVSWYQQTPGQGLQFLFEYFSETQRNKGNFPGRFSGRQFSNSRSEMNVSTLELGDSALYLCASSRTGDSYEQYFGPGTRLTVT.

There are a few counts of this clone. The gene calls are TRBV7-6 and TRBJ2-7; D is unclear. This CDR3 comprises 14 residues. Germline loops: CDR1 SGHVS, CDR2 FNYEAQ. The V end lost 3 bases, the J end lost 6 bases, and 15 bases lay between the germline ends. The CDR3: CASSLSLQVREQYF. CDR3 coding DNA: TGTGCCAGCAGCTTGAGCCTCCAAGTTCGCGAGCAGTACTTC. Looking up the rest from reference TRBV7-6 and TRBJ2-7 gives the full variable domain: GAGVSQSPRYKVTKRGQDVALRCDPISGHVSLYWYRQALGQGPEFLTYFNYEAQQDKSGLPNDRFSAERPEGSISTLTIQRTEQRDSAMYRCASSLSLQVREQYFGPGTRLTVT.

The genes are TRBV11-3 and TRBJ2-2; D unclear. The CDR3 is 13 amino acids. Germline CDR1 is SGHNT and CDR2 is YENEEA. Trimming took 1 base from V and 6 from J, leaving 6 bases between them. CDR3 region: CASSLGAPGELFF. For the CDR3, the DNA is TGTGCCAGCAGCTTAGGAGCGCCCGGGGAGCTGTTTTTT.

This clone occurred a few times. V and J are TRBV28 and TRBJ1-2; unclear D gene. From germline, CDR1 is MDHEN and CDR2 SYDVKM. The V and J ends lost 4 bases and 7 bases respectively, with 7 bases between them. This CDR3 is 11 amino acids long. DNA for the CDR3: TGTGCCAGCAGTTCAGTGTCTGGCTACACCTTC. Protein product: CASSSVSGYTF.

The V call is TRBV19, the J call TRBJ2-5, with 11 bases lining up with TRBD2. V shed 4 bases and J 5 bases; nucleotides not matched to a gene: 9. Germline loops: CDR1 LNHDA, CDR2 SQIVND (reference sequence). The CDR3 extends over 16 amino acids. CDR3 loop: CASSKASGRSMETQYF. CDR3 bases: TGTGCCAGTAGTAAGGCTAGCGGGAGGTCGATGGAGACCCAGTACTTC.

As for this clone: Other DNA sequences from this sample encode an identical CDR3 as well. The CDR3 nucleotides are TGTGCCAGCAGCGCTTCGACAGGGGGCACTGAAGCTTTCTTT. Translating gives CASSASTGGTEAFF. This chain joins TRBV9 and TRBJ1-1, with 9 positions matching TRBD1. Germline V gene sequence: CDR1 SGDLS, CDR2 YYNGEE. The CDR3 is 14 residues long. Losses at the gene ends were 3 bases for V and 4 bases for J; bases not matched to a gene: 4.